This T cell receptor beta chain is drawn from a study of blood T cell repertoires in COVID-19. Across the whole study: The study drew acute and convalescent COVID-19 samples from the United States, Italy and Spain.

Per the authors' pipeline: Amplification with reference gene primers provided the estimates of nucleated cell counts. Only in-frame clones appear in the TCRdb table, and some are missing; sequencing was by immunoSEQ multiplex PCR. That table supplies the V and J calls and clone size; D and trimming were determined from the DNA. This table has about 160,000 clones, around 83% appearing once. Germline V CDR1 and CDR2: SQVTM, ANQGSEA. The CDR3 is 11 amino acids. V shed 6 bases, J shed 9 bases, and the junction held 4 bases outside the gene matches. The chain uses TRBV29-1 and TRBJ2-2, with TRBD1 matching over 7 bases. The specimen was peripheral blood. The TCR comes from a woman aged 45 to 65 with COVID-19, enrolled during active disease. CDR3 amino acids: CSVGTDRELFF. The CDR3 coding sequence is TGCAGCGTCGGGACAGACCGGGAGCTGTTTTTT.